The clone carrying this T cell receptor beta chain was seen a few times. Amplification used 60 Vbeta primers and 13 Jbeta primers. Using immunoSEQ multiplex PCR, the repertoire was profiled, and TCRdb retains in-frame clones only, with some absent. The top ten hold 9.7% of the sample, which has over 150,000 clones, over 70% seen once. These data belong to a study of cytomegalovirus exposure and HLA in healthy donors. The sequencing input was PBMCs. The sequence was collected from a man aged 18 to 30 in good health and CMV-seropositive.

The CDR3 loop reads CASSSRDRARTQYF. The CDR3 DNA is TGTGCCAGCAGCTCCCGGGACAGAGCCCGGACCCAGTACTTC. V usage is TRBV7-2 and J usage is TRBJ2-5; 7 nucleotides line up with TRBD1. The germline V gene encodes CDR1 SGHTA and CDR2 FQGNSA. There are 14 residues in the CDR3. The junction had 9 bases not matched to a gene; V was cut back by 4 bases and J by 7 bases.